These 18 T cell receptor beta chains were all obtained from the same sample, sequenced in a study of blood T cell repertoires in COVID-19. Here immunoSEQ multiplex PCR was the method, and the copy in TCRdb shows in-frame clones only, minus some. The sample consists of 65,000 to 75,000 clones, roughly 89% of them appearing once. Source material: peripheral blood. The origin of the receptors is a woman between 50 and 59 years old with active COVID-19.

This sequence joins TRBV5-1 and TRBJ2-1; D might be TRBD2 (6 bases). The CDR3 has 20 residues. Germline CDR1 is SGHRS and CDR2 is YFSETQ. V shed 2 bases and J shed 10 bases, with 34 bases lying between them. The chain's CDR3 is CASSFPRRTGLEYPRGEQFF. The CDR3 nucleotides read TGCGCCAGCAGCTTCCCCCGAAGAACGGGGCTAGAGTACCCCCGGGGGGAGCAGTTCTTC.

The chain employs TRBV7-7 and TRBJ2-3; 7 bases fit TRBD2. Trimming cost V 1 base and J 1 base; bases outside gene matches: 8. Germline values: CDR1 SSHAT, CDR2 FNYEAQ (reference sequence). This CDR3 is built from 17 residues. The chain's CDR3 is CASSLGSGGKGTDTQYF. As DNA, the CDR3 is TGTGCCAGCAGCTTAGGATCCGGGGGGAAGGGCACAGATACGCAGTATTTT.

The chain couples TRBV11-2 to TRBJ2-1; 8 nucleotides match TRBD1. J gave up 9 bases and V 7 bases, and 8 bases lay outside the gene matches. The CDR3 has 13 residues. CDR1 and CDR2 from the germline V gene are SGHAT and FQNNGV. The CDR3 loop is CASTTGAAGEQFF. The CDR3 DNA reads TGTGCCAGCACGACAGGGGCGGCGGGTGAGCAGTTCTTC.

V is TRBV2 and J is TRBJ2-1, with 9 bases aligning to TRBD1. The germline V gene encodes CDR1 SNHLY and CDR2 FYNNEI. The CDR3 has 15 residues. J was trimmed by 4 bases and V by 4 bases; bases with no gene match: 5. CDR3 region: CASSAQGAFYNEQFF. Written as DNA, the CDR3 is TGTGCCAGCAGTGCACAGGGGGCCTTTTACAATGAGCAGTTCTTC.

The chain carries TRBV4-1 and TRBJ2-4; D uncertain. The CDR3 is 13 residues long. Deletions cut 4 bases from V and 9 bases from J, with 13 bases between. CDR1 and CDR2 from the germline V gene are MGHRA and YSYEKL. The CDR3, as DNA: TGCGCCAGCAGCCTGCCGCCGGGTGGCATTCAGTACTTC. Translated: CASSLPPGGIQYF.

V is TRBV19 and J is TRBJ2-1; TRBD2 agrees at 7 bases. The V and J ends lost 6 bases and 3 bases, in that order; junction bases with no gene match: 5. CDR1 and CDR2 from the germline V gene are LNHDA and SQIVND (reference sequence). The CDR3 is made up of 14 amino acids. The CDR3 is CASRLAGNYNEQFF. The CDR3, as DNA: TGTGCCAGTAGGTTAGCGGGCAACTACAATGAGCAGTTCTTC.

The chain links TRBV24-1 to TRBJ2-1, with a weak D call TRBD2 (5 bases). V shed 4 bases and J shed 3 bases, with 6 bases lying between them. From germline, CDR1 is KGHDR and CDR2 SFDVKD. The CDR3 loop spans 13 amino acids. CDR3 DNA sequence: TGTGCCACCAGTGAAGCGGACTACAATGAGCAGTTCTTC. Translation gives CATSEADYNEQFF.

This chain links TRBV3-1 (or the pseudogene TRBV3-2) with TRBJ1-2; D is uncertain. V was clipped by 1 base and J by 7 bases, with 13 bases between them. CDR1 and CDR2 from the germline V gene are LGHDT and YNNKEL (reference sequence). This CDR3 has 14 amino acids. CDR3 nucleotides: TGTGCCAGCAGCCAAGGTTCGGTCGAGTCTGGCTACACCTTC. Its protein is CASSQGSVESGYTF.

The V call is TRBV28, the J call TRBJ2-7; 10 bases agree with TRBD1. The junction had 8 bases not matched to a gene; V was cut back by 6 bases and J by 3 bases. This CDR3 is built from 15 residues. Germline CDR1 reads MDHEN; CDR2 reads SYDVKM. The CDR3 nucleotides read TGTGCCAGCAGGAAAGGGACAGGGGCTTTCTACGAGCAGTACTTC. Protein product: CASRKGTGAFYEQYF.

CDR3: CASSSPVAGGETQYF. The CDR3 DNA is TGTGCCAGCAGTTCACCGGTAGCGGGAGGGGAGACCCAGTACTTC. The V gene is TRBV28, the J gene TRBJ2-5; 11 bases agree with TRBD2. The J segment lost 5 bases and the V segment lost 4 bases, leaving 6 bases of the junction unmatched. The germline CDR1 and CDR2 sequences are MDHEN and SYDVKM. The CDR3 totals 15 residues. Drawing the rest from reference TRBV28 and TRBJ2-5, the complete variable domain is DVKVTQSSRYLVKRTGEKVFLECVQDMDHENMFWYRQDPGLGLRLIYFSYDVKMKEKGDIPEGYSVSREKKERFSLILESASTNQTSMYLCASSSPVAGGETQYFGPGTRLLVL.

V gene TRBV19 combines with J gene TRBJ2-7; weak D call: TRBD2 (5 bases). The CDR3 spans 13 residues. The germline V gene has CDR1 LNHDA and CDR2 SQIVND (reference sequence). Deletions cut 5 bases from V and 3 bases from J, with 11 bases between. DNA of the CDR3: TGTGCCAGTAGTTTCGGACTCTTCTACGAGCAGTACTTC. Residues: CASSFGLFYEQYF.

V gene TRBV3-1 (or the pseudogene TRBV3-2) combines with J gene TRBJ1-6; D is undetermined. The CDR3 contains 12 residues. V was pared by 3 bases and J by 7 bases, with 4 bases between. Per the germline V gene, CDR1 is LGHDT and CDR2 is YNNKEL (reference sequence). The CDR3 loop reads CASSQGNSPLHF. CDR3 DNA sequence: TGTGCCAGCAGCCAGGGCAATTCACCCCTCCACTTT.

The chain recombines TRBV5-6 with TRBJ2-5; tentative D call: TRBD2 (6 bases). Trimming pared 5 bases from V and 5 bases from J, leaving 13 bases between. CDR1 SGHDT and CDR2 YYEEEE come from the germline V gene. This CDR3 region has 13 residues. The CDR3 sequence is CASRIAGLETQYF. In nucleotides, the CDR3 is TGTGCCAGCAGGATTGCGGGGTTGGAGACCCAGTACTTC. Full variable domain (remainder filled in from reference TRBV5-6 and TRBJ2-5): DAGVTQSPTHLIKTRGQQVTLRCSPKSGHDTVSWYQQALGQGPQFIFQYYEEEERQRGNFPDRFSGHQFPNYSSELNVNALLLGDSALYLCASRIAGLETQYFGPGTRLLVL.

This clone was counted once. The CDR3 sequence is CAWTPRGTEAFF. The CDR3 DNA reads as TGTGCCTGGACCCCGAGGGGGACTGAAGCTTTCTTT. The chain recombines TRBV30 with TRBJ1-1, with D perhaps matching TRBD1 (6 bases). This CDR3 region has 12 residues. With 4 bases removed from V and 5 bases from J, the gap between germline ends came to 11 bases. In germline, CDR1 is GTSNPN, CDR2 SVGIG (reference sequence).

J is TRBJ1-5 and V is TRBV10-3, with TRBD1 identical over 7 bases. V was pared by 3 bases and J by 0 bases, with 2 bases of the junction left unmatched. The CDR3 consists of 15 residues. CDR1 and CDR2 (germline): ENHRY, SYGVKD. CDR3 nucleotides: TGTGCCATCAGTGACGACAGGGATAGCAATCAGCCCCAGCATTTT. It is translated as CAISDDRDSNQPQHF.

CDR3 in DNA: TGTGCCAGCAGTTCCACAGGGGGTGCCTACGAGCAGTACTTC. This sequence encodes CASSSTGGAYEQYF. The chain has TRBV28 and TRBJ2-7, with 8 positions matching TRBD1. The CDR3 is 14 residues long. Per germline, CDR1 MDHEN and CDR2 SYDVKM. V was clipped by 4 bases and J by 2 bases; unmatched bases: 4. The whole variable domain, remainder taken from reference TRBV28 and TRBJ2-7, is DVKVTQSSRYLVKRTGEKVFLECVQDMDHENMFWYRQDPGLGLRLIYFSYDVKMKEKGDIPEGYSVSREKKERFSLILESASTNQTSMYLCASSSTGGAYEQYFGPGTRLTVT.

The chain carries TRBV28 and TRBJ2-5, with 7 positions matching TRBD1. CDR3 length: 15 residues. The J segment lost 3 bases and the V segment lost 2 bases, leaving 6 bases of the junction unmatched. Germline CDR1 MDHEN, CDR2 SYDVKM. The CDR3 region is CASSLPGGTKETQYF. CDR3 sequence (DNA): TGTGCCAGCAGTTTACCAGGGGGTACCAAAGAGACCCAGTACTTC.

The chain employs TRBV2 and TRBJ2-7; D is unresolved. V was clipped by 3 bases and J by 6 bases, with 6 bases between them. Germline CDR1 and CDR2: SNHLY and FYNNEI. The CDR3 covers 11 residues. Written as DNA, the CDR3 is TGTGCCAGCAGTGAGGCTCGCGAGCAGTACTTC. It translates to CASSEAREQYF. The full variable domain, in which reference TRBV2 and TRBJ2-7 provide the parts outside the CDR3, is EPEVTQTPSHQVTQMGQEVILRCVPISNHLYFYWYRQILGQKVEFLVSFYNNEISEKSEIFDDQFSVERPDGSNFTLKIRSTKLEDSAMYFCASSEAREQYFGPGTRLTVT.